These 3 T cell receptor beta chains came from one sample sequenced in a study of CD8 T cells in ankylosing spondylitis. One entry per CDR3 protein, called by TCRdb with MiXCR from the 5' RACE reads. The table has about 130,000 distinct CDR3 sequences, around 7% seen once; the top ten hold approximately 12%. Material for sequencing was blood, either unsorted or a sorted T cell fraction (not recorded which). The receptors stem from a male donor with ankylosing spondylitis or in good health (not recorded which).

This clonotype was counted ten times or more. The chain has TRBV15 and TRBJ1-6; D uncertain. The CDR3 runs to 13 residues. Trimming cost V 4 bases and J 7 bases, with 8 bases left between them. Germline loops: CDR1 LNHNV, CDR2 YYDKDF (reference sequence). The CDR3, as DNA: TGTGCCACCAGCATCCAGTACAATTCACCCCTCCACTTT. It yields the protein CATSIQYNSPLHF.

The sample holds many counts of this clonotype. The V gene is TRBV7-6, the J gene TRBJ2-3; 16 bases are a match to TRBD2. V was pared by 5 bases and J by 4 bases, with 18 bases of the junction left unmatched. This CDR3 contains 21 residues. Germline values: CDR1 SGHVS, CDR2 FNYEAQ. CDR3 amino acids: CASSLPSGTSGRAESSDTQYF. CDR3 coding DNA: TGTGCCAGCAGCCTTCCATCCGGGACTAGCGGGAGGGCCGAAAGTTCAGATACGCAGTATTTT.

The chain carries TRBV6-2 or TRBV6-3 and TRBJ2-2; D gene unclear. There are 13 residues in the CDR3. The germline gives CDR1 MNHEY, CDR2 SVGEGT. V gave up 2 bases and J gave up 8 bases, with 9 bases separating them. The CDR3 spells CASSYRVVGELFF. The CDR3 DNA reads as TGTGCCAGCAGTTACCGCGTGGTAGGGGAGCTGTTTTTT.